The 16 T cell receptor beta chains in this list originate from one sample, sequenced in a study of response to subunit inactivated influenza vaccine. MiXCR, applied by TCRdb to the RT-PCR reads, yields one record per CDR3 protein. This sample yields about 570,000 distinct CDR3 sequences, of which 11% are seen a single time; approximately 11% belongs to the top ten. These data were also filed under a second study, of T cells expressing NK-cell markers. That paper adds: Synthesis of TCR beta cDNA relied on 5'RACE template switching carrying UMIs.

Material: PBMCs from blood, obtained on the day of vaccination. The source is a man aged 45 to 65 who received an inactivated influenza vaccine.

The rearrangement links TRBV4-3 to TRBJ2-3; a possible D gene is TRBD2 (7 bases). The germline CDR1 and CDR2 sequences are LGHNA and YSLEER. The CDR3 is 14 amino acids. Trimming removed 4 bases from V and 5 bases from J, with 13 bases in between. CDR3 in amino acids: CASSLIGGRDTQYF. The CDR3 bases are TGCGCCAGCAGCCTAATCGGGGGGCGAGATACGCAGTATTTT.

The chain couples TRBV6-1 to TRBJ2-3; perhaps TRBD2 as D (6 bases). The CDR3 extends over 16 amino acids. Per the germline V gene, CDR1 is MNHNS and CDR2 is SASEGT. Trimming removed 5 bases from V and 0 bases from J, with 15 bases in between. The CDR3 sequence: CASSRGPRGSTDTQYF. DNA for the CDR3: TGTGCCAGCAGTCGCGGGCCCCGGGGGAGCACAGATACGCAGTATTTT.

In its sample, this clonotype was seen a few times. This rearrangement joins TRBV4-1 to TRBJ2-2; D gene uncertain. The CDR3 length is 14 residues. V lost 2 bases and J lost 5, with 9 bases in between. Germline CDR1 and CDR2: MGHRA and YSYEKL. The CDR3 coding sequence is TGCGCCAGCAGCCAAACGTCAAAGACCGGGGAGCTGTTTTTT. Translating it yields CASSQTSKTGELFF.

This chain links TRBV11-2 with TRBJ2-1; 9 nucleotides agree with TRBD2. With 2 bases clipped from V and 7 bases from J, the junction kept 15 bases outside the gene matches. Germline V gene lookup returns CDR1 SGHAT and CDR2 FQNNGV. This CDR3 has 18 residues. The CDR3 region has the DNA TGTGCCAGCAGCTTACAATCTGCCGTGCGGGGGGGCGGAAATGAGCAGTTCTTC. As protein: CASSLQSAVRGGGNEQFF.

Only a few counts were recorded for this clonotype. This chain connects TRBV12-3 or TRBV12-4 to TRBJ1-6, with D possibly TRBD1 on 6 matching bases. Trimming took 3 bases from V and 11 from J, leaving 14 bases between them. CDR3 size: 14 residues. CDR3 region: CASSLAGELPPLHF. CDR3 in DNA: TGTGCCAGCAGTTTGGCAGGGGAATTGCCACCCCTCCACTTT.

This chain links TRBV7-3 with TRBJ2-6, with D hard to call. Germline CDR1 is SGHTA and CDR2 is FQGTGA. The CDR3 contains 15 residues. Trimming pared 5 bases from V and 0 bases from J, leaving 8 bases between. The CDR3 protein is CASSLDFSGANVLTF. The CDR3 DNA follows: TGTGCCAGCAGCCTGGATTTCTCTGGGGCCAACGTCCTGACTTTC.

The J gene is TRBJ2-3, the V gene TRBV7-9, with a weak D call TRBD1 (6 bases). V lost 5 bases and J 3 bases, leaving 12 bases between the germline ends. Germline V gene data show CDR1 as SEHNR and CDR2 as FQNEAQ (reference sequence). The CDR3 is 14 amino acids. CDR3 in amino acids: CASSRRGETDTQYF. The CDR3 DNA follows: TGTGCCAGCAGCCGCAGGGGTGAGACAGATACGCAGTATTTT.

In regard to this clonotype: The junction does not match germline at one end; this may be a read error. The chain couples TRBV24-1 to TRBJ2-3; the D gene is possibly TRBD2 (5 bases). This CDR3 has 17 amino acids. Germline lookup yields CDR1 KGHDR and CDR2 SFDVKD. In DNA form, the CDR3 reads TGTGCCACCGGTGATTTGCAGGAAGTGACTAACACAGATACGCAGTATTTT. As protein: CATGDLQEVTNTDTQYF.

This clonotype was counted at least ten times. This chain links TRBV4-2 with TRBJ1-2, with a tentative D call TRBD1 (5 bases). Deletions cut 1 base from V and 6 bases from J, with 15 bases between. Germline CDR1 is LGHNA and CDR2 is YNFKEQ. The CDR3 sequence is 15 residues long. The CDR3 DNA sequence: TGTGCCAGCAGCCAAGTGTTTAGGGACGGGCATGGCTACACCTTC. Its translation is CASSQVFRDGHGYTF.

V and J are TRBV3-1 and TRBJ2-1, with 9 bases aligning to TRBD2. Per germline, CDR1 LGHDT and CDR2 YNNKEL (reference sequence). The CDR3 length is 15 residues. After removal of 4 bases from V and 7 bases from J, the junction contained 8 bases not matched to a gene. CDR3 sequence (DNA): TGTGCCAGCAGCCTGCGCGGGGGGGTTGGGAATGAGCAGTTCTTC. It is translated as CASSLRGGVGNEQFF.

This clonotype has just a few counts. The chain employs TRBV4-1 and TRBJ1-5; 9 bases map to TRBD1. The V and J ends lost 4 bases and 4 bases, in that order; junction bases with no gene match: 5. The germline gives CDR1 MGHRA, CDR2 YSYEKL. This CDR3 comprises 15 residues. The CDR3 sequence is CASSRGTGQNQPQHF. The CDR3 DNA reads TGCGCCAGCAGCCGAGGGACAGGGCAGAATCAGCCCCAGCATTTT.

This clonotype occurred many times. The chain carries TRBV19 and TRBJ2-1; no clear D gene. Trimming left V 0 bases short and J 6 bases short, with 6 bases between. The CDR3 is 13 amino acids. CDR1 LNHDA and CDR2 SQIVND come from the germline V gene (reference sequence). CDR3 DNA sequence: TGTGCCAGTAGTATAGACGGATTCAATGAGCAGTTCTTC. Amino acids: CASSIDGFNEQFF.

Ten or more counts support this clonotype. This chain links TRBV12-3 or TRBV12-4 with TRBJ2-1; D perhaps matches TRBD1 (6 bases). Trimming stripped 1 base from V and 7 bases from J, with 14 bases between. The CDR3 length is 15 residues. The CDR3, as DNA: TGTGCCAGCAGTTTAGACAGGGTTGCTTCAAATGAGCAGTTCTTC. It specifies CASSLDRVASNEQFF.

This clonotype was counted a few times. The chain couples TRBV4-1 to TRBJ1-3; D is undetermined. CDR3 length equals 14 residues. Germline V gene data show CDR1 as MGHRA and CDR2 as YSYEKL. The V end lost 3 bases, the J end lost 4 bases, and 10 bases lay between the germline ends. As DNA, the CDR3 is TGCGCCAGCAGCCAGACCGTTCAAGGAAACACCATATATTTT. This encodes CASSQTVQGNTIYF.

The rearrangement joins TRBV12-3 or TRBV12-4 to TRBJ1-5; 12 bases map to TRBD1. The CDR3 spans 18 residues. Trimming at V came to 6 bases and at J to 0 bases, leaving 9 bases not matched to a gene. CDR3 sequence: CASRGDRGRKDSNQPQHF. The CDR3 nucleotides are TGTGCCAGCAGGGGGGACAGGGGGCGCAAGGATAGCAATCAGCCCCAGCATTTT.

The chain couples TRBV7-9 to TRBJ2-1; a weak D match, TRBD1 (5 bases). Trimming stripped 1 base from V and 3 bases from J, with 10 bases between. Germline V gene data show CDR1 as SEHNR and CDR2 as FQNEAQ (reference sequence). There are 15 residues in the CDR3. As DNA, the CDR3 is TGTGCCAGCAGCTTAGGTGCAGGGATCTACAATGAGCAGTTCTTC. This translates into CASSLGAGIYNEQFF.